This passage covers 10 T cell receptor beta chains from one sample sequenced in a study of blood T cell repertoires in COVID-19. The protocol was immunoSEQ multiplex PCR, while the TCRdb copy is restricted to in-frame clones and leaves out a portion. The sample shows about 100,000 clones, about 86% of them seen only once. Source material: peripheral blood. Receptors originate from an elderly man with acute or convalescent COVID-19.

The V gene is TRBV29-1, the J gene TRBJ1-5; tentative D call: TRBD1 (6 bases). Germline values: CDR1 SQVTM, CDR2 ANQGSEA. V was cut by 4 bases and J by 3 bases, with 13 bases left in between. The CDR3 has 14 residues. DNA of the CDR3: TGCAGCGTTGCAGTAACAGGGAACAATCAGCCCCAGCATTTT. Amino acid sequence: CSVAVTGNNQPQHF. Using reference TRBV29-1 and TRBJ1-5 for the parts outside the CDR3, the full variable domain is SAVISQKPSRDICQRGTSLTIQCQVDSQVTMMFWYRQQPGQSLTLIATANQGSEATYESGFVIDKFPISRPNLTFSTLTVSNMSPEDSSIYLCSVAVTGNNQPQHFGDGTRLSIL.

The rearrangement links TRBV12-3 or TRBV12-4 to TRBJ2-1; a possible D gene is TRBD2 (6 bases). There are 12 residues in the CDR3. V gave up 6 bases and J gave up 10 bases, with 13 bases separating them. CDR3 coding DNA: TGTGCCAGCAGCCCCGTGGGAGGCGAGCAGTTCTTC. It yields the protein CASSPVGGEQFF.

As DNA, the CDR3 is TGCGCCAGCAGAGCAACAGGGATGGCGGGAGTGAGCACAGATACGCAGTATTTT. It specifies CASRATGMAGVSTDTQYF. The chain joins TRBV5-1 to TRBJ2-3; possible D gene TRBD2, 7 bases. Germline V gene sequence: CDR1 SGHRS, CDR2 YFSETQ. CDR3 length: 18 residues. V gave up 5 bases and J gave up 0 bases, with 22 bases separating them. The variable domain in full, with the rest retrieved from reference TRBV5-1 and TRBJ2-3, is KAGVTQTPRYLIKTRGQQVTLSCSPISGHRSVSWYQQTPGQGLQFLFEYFSETQRNKGNFPGRFSGRQFSNSRSEMNVSTLELGDSALYLCASRATGMAGVSTDTQYFGPGTRLTVL.

The chain links TRBV27 to TRBJ1-5; TRBD1 aligns across 8 bases. Germline V lookup: CDR1 MNHEY, CDR2 SMNVEV (reference sequence). V lost 8 bases, J lost 3 bases, and 12 bases stayed unmatched. The CDR3 consists of 16 residues. CDR3 nucleotides: TGTGCCAGCTCACCATCCGGGACAGGAGTCAATCAGCCCCAGCATTTT. This sequence encodes CASSPSGTGVNQPQHF.

The rearrangement uses TRBV2 and TRBJ2-7, with 12 bases matching TRBD2. Germline lookup yields CDR1 SNHLY and CDR2 FYNNEI. V was clipped by 2 bases and J by 9 bases; unmatched bases: 8. CDR3 size: 15 residues. The CDR3 reads CASSERLAGGPVQYF. The CDR3 bases are TGTGCCAGCAGTGAACGCCTAGCGGGAGGGCCGGTGCAGTACTTC.

This chain connects TRBV18 to TRBJ2-4; weak D call: TRBD2 (5 bases). The CDR3 is made up of 17 amino acids. V was cut by 1 base and J by 0 bases, with 13 bases left in between. Germline CDR1 is KGHSH and CDR2 is LQKENI. The CDR3 here is CASSPQVVRGAKNIQYF. CDR3 DNA: TGTGCCAGCTCACCACAGGTGGTTCGGGGAGCCAAAAACATTCAGTACTTC. The whole variable domain, remainder taken from reference TRBV18 and TRBJ2-4, is NAGVMQNPRHLVRRRGQEARLRCSPMKGHSHVYWYRQLPEEGLKFMVYLQKENIIDESGMPKERFSAEFPKEGPSILRIQQVVRGDSAAYFCASSPQVVRGAKNIQYFGAGTRLSVL.

V and J are TRBV3-1 (or the pseudogene TRBV3-2) and TRBJ2-2, with D possibly being TRBD1 (6 bases). Germline lookup yields CDR1 LGHDT and CDR2 YNNKEL (reference sequence). V dropped 4 bases and J dropped 3 bases, with 12 bases sitting between them. The CDR3 has 15 amino acids. In DNA form, the CDR3 reads TGTGCCAGCAGCCCCTCAACAGGGTACACCGGGGAGCTGTTTTTT. Its protein is CASSPSTGYTGELFF.

The CDR3 spells CASSPNSRDEKLFF. The CDR3 coding sequence is TGTGCCAGCTCACCAAATTCCAGGGATGAAAAACTGTTTTTT. The chain employs TRBV18 and TRBJ1-4; possible D gene TRBD1, 5 bases. Trimming took off 2 bases at V and 6 bases at J, with 10 bases between the two ends. Germline CDR1 reads KGHSH; CDR2 reads LQKENI. The CDR3 is 14 amino acids. Using reference TRBV18 and TRBJ1-4 for the parts outside the CDR3, the full variable domain is NAGVMQNPRHLVRRRGQEARLRCSPMKGHSHVYWYRQLPEEGLKFMVYLQKENIIDESGMPKERFSAEFPKEGPSILRIQQVVRGDSAAYFCASSPNSRDEKLFFGSGTQLSVL.

The chain joins TRBV28 to TRBJ1-2; D may be TRBD1 (5 bases). Germline V gives CDR1 MDHEN, CDR2 SYDVKM. The ends were cut back, 7 bases at V and 2 bases at J, with 17 bases in the middle. This CDR3 contains 15 residues. Written as DNA, the CDR3 is TGTGCCAGCACACAATCCCCAGGGTTAAACTATGGCTACACCTTC. It encodes CASTQSPGLNYGYTF.

The chain recombines TRBV7-2 with TRBJ2-2; the D is unclear. In germline, CDR1 is SGHTA, CDR2 FQGNSA. The CDR3 is 12 amino acids. Trimming took 6 bases from V and 3 from J, leaving 5 bases between them. The CDR3 reads CASRLDTGELFF. Here the CDR3 DNA reads TGTGCCAGCAGACTGGACACCGGGGAGCTGTTTTTT.